This T cell receptor (beta chain) was observed in a study of shared clonotypes between healthy human individuals. Study-level information: CD4 naive cells filled three plates per donor, CD4 memory three, CD8 naive two and CD8 memory one.

On this clone: Its cognate antigen is unknown.

Deep was the level used in running the assay. 200 to 250 ng DNA, tens of thousands of T cell genomes, went into each sorted-subset replicate PCR. Clones were read by immunoSEQ multiplex PCR, and TCRdb kept only the in-frame ones, dropping some. The sample carries roughly 1,500,000 clones, about 98% recorded once. Trimming took off 2 bases at V and 0 bases at J, with 9 bases between the two ends. CDR3 length: 14 residues. Germline V gives CDR1 SGHRS, CDR2 YFSETQ. Study-wide results and limits: Donor scarcity curtailed the genetic and exposure-history diversity represented herein.

The sequence was obtained from a young man in good health. Material for sequencing was naive CD4+ T cells sorted from blood. Documented subset: CD45RA+ positively selected. This chain uses TRBV5-1 with TRBJ2-7, with TRBD2 as a possible D gene (6 bases). CDR3 DNA: TGCGCCAGCAGCTTTGCGGGACCCTCCTACGAGCAGTACTTC. Amino acid sequence: CASSFAGPSYEQYF.